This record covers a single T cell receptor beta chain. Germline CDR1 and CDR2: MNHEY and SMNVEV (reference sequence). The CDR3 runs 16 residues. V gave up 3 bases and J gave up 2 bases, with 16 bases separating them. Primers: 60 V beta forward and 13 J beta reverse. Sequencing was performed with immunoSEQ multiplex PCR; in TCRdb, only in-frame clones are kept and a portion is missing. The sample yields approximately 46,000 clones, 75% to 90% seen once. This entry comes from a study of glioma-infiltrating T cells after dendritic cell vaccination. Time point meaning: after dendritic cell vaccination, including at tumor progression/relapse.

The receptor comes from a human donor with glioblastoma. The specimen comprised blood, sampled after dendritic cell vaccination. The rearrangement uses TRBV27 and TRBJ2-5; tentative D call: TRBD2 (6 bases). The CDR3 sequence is CASSFPPRDPQETQYF. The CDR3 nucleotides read TGTGCCAGCAGTTTCCCCCCGCGGGATCCGCAAGAGACCCAGTACTTC.